Here is one T cell receptor (beta chain) with its context. What it binds is unknown. The CDR3 covers 16 residues. In germline, CDR1 is LGHNT, CDR2 FRNRAP. V was clipped by 6 bases and J by 3 bases; unmatched bases: 12. This specimen comes from a study of T cell repertoires in cytomegalovirus infection. About the research overall: Matching HLA type, along with CMV infection, was indicated by public TCR beta signatures.

TCRdb redid the calling of the reads with MiXCR, one entry per CDR3 protein. This sample has 300,000 to 400,000 distinct CDR3 sequences, with around 29% found just once. This specimen consisted of cultured PBMCs, obtained from culture after CMV antigen stimulation. The chain employs TRBV12-5 and TRBJ1-2; 8 bases line up with TRBD1. The receptor comes from a human donor in good health (CMV status not recorded). Some clones in this sample may be carry-over from other donors' samples. In DNA, the CDR3 is TGTGCTAGTGGAGAACCTCGGACAGGGACCTACTATGGCTACACCTTC. Protein product: CASGEPRTGTYYGYTF.